These T cell receptor beta chains were read from a single sample in a study of OX40 agonist ivuxolimab in advanced cancers. Sequenced by immunoSEQ multiplex PCR; TCRdb stores in-frame clones only, minus some. Counted here are fewer than 100,000 clones, over 75% occurring once; the ten biggest clones make up 6.2%. Sequenced here: CD4+ or CD8+ T cells sorted from blood, sampled in a trial of the OX40 agonist ivuxolimab. These receptors were collected from an adult with an advanced solid tumor such as melanoma, head and neck, liver or kidney cancer. Each CDR3 is given with its conserved first and last residue. A D gene is named only where the DNA matches it firmly. The size of a clone is reported for some rows only, either as once, few or many, or as a class for expanded clones.

v_gene	d_gene	abundance	j_gene	CDR3aa	CDR3nt
TRBV30	NA	NA	TRBJ2-7	CAWSLNYEQYF	TGTGCCTGGAGTTTAAATTACGAGCAGTACTTC
TRBV5-1	NA	NA	TRBJ1-1	CASSFGFWDAGTEAFF	TGCGCCAGCAGCTTTGGTTTCTGGGACGCGGGCACTGAAGCTTTCTTT
TRBV5-4	NA	NA	TRBJ1-2	CASSPPGTARSGGYTF	TGTGCCAGCAGCCCTCCCGGGACCGCGAGATCCGGTGGCTACACCTTC
TRBV19	NA	NA	TRBJ1-1	CASSITGNTEAFF	TGTGCCAGTAGTATAACGGGGAACACTGAAGCTTTCTTT
TRBV5-1	NA	NA	TRBJ1-1	CASSLVGRGAEAFF	TGCGCCAGCAGCTTGGTTGGCCGAGGCGCTGAAGCTTTCTTT
TRBV25-1	NA	NA	TRBJ2-1	CASSEAIGPYNEQFF	TGTGCCAGCAGTGAGGCCATAGGCCCCTACAATGAGCAGTTCTTC
TRBV4-3	TRBD2	NA	TRBJ2-3	CASSPGTTSTDTQYF	TGCGCCAGCAGCCCAGGGACTACCAGCACAGATACGCAGTATTTT
TRBV9	NA	once	TRBJ1-1	CASSVVQGQAGEAFF	TGTGCCAGCAGCGTAGTCCAGGGGCAGGCGGGTGAAGCTTTCTTT
TRBV4-3	TRBD1	NA	TRBJ2-3	CASSQALQGSRDTQYF	TGCGCCAGCAGCCAAGCGTTACAGGGGAGCAGAGATACGCAGTATTTT
TRBV5-4	NA	NA	TRBJ2-5	CASSLSLQETQYF	TGTGCCAGCAGCTTGAGTCTCCAAGAGACCCAGTACTTC
TRBV5-1	NA	NA	TRBJ1-1	CASRLRTDMFLEAFF	TGCGCCAGCAGATTAAGGACAGATATGTTCCTTGAAGCTTTCTTT
TRBV7-7	NA	once	TRBJ2-2	CASSFAGQGGAGELFF	TGTGCCAGCAGCTTCGCCGGACAGGGAGGGGCCGGGGAGCTGTTTTTT
TRBV30	TRBD2	NA	TRBJ2-2	CAWSILAGSNTGELFF	TGTGCCTGGAGTATCTTAGCGGGGTCGAACACCGGGGAGCTGTTTTTT
TRBV30	NA	NA	TRBJ1-2	CAWGSYGYTF	TGTGCCTGGGGGTCATATGGCTACACCTTC
TRBV28	NA	NA	TRBJ1-2	CASRLGGEGYTF	TGTGCCAGCAGACTCGGGGGGGAAGGCTACACCTTC
TRBV7-2	NA	NA	TRBJ2-5	CASSFGETQYF	TGTGCCAGCAGCTTCGGGGAGACCCAGTACTTC
TRBV6-6	TRBD1	NA	TRBJ1-2	CASRGTGGNGYTF	TGTGCCAGCAGAGGAACAGGGGGCAATGGCTACACCTTC
TRBV6-8	TRBD1	NA	TRBJ2-7	CASSYWDRGRANEQYF	TGTGCCAGCAGTTACTGGGACAGGGGGCGTGCAAACGAGCAGTACTTC
TRBV7-2	NA	NA	TRBJ1-1	CASSIRPSNTEAFF	TGTGCCAGCAGCATACGACCCTCTAACACTGAAGCTTTCTTT
TRBV18	NA	NA	TRBJ2-5	CASSPEETQYF	TGTGCCAGCTCACCAGAGGAGACCCAGTACTTC
TRBV9	NA	NA	TRBJ2-7	CASSVAEGLYEQYF	TGTGCCAGCAGCGTAGCGGAGGGCCTATACGAGCAGTACTTC
TRBV19	TRBD2	NA	TRBJ2-7	CASSIFAGENEQYF	TGTGCCAGTAGTATCTTTGCGGGAGAGAACGAGCAGTACTTC
TRBV7-7	NA	NA	TRBJ2-3	CASSGRRGEYADTQYF	TGTGCCAGCAGCGGACGGAGGGGAGAGTACGCAGATACGCAGTATTTT
TRBV6-5	TRBD1	NA	TRBJ2-7	CASSRTGQGQEQYF	TGTGCCAGCAGTCGCACGGGACAGGGCCAAGAGCAGTACTTC
TRBV5-1	TRBD1	NA	TRBJ1-2	CASSLVTGSEYGYTF	TGCGCCAGCAGCTTGGTGACAGGGTCCGAATATGGCTACACCTTC
TRBV5-5	NA	NA	TRBJ2-5	CASSLGQGGETQYF	TGTGCCAGCAGCTTGGGACAGGGAGGCGAGACCCAGTACTTC
TRBV5-4	TRBD2	NA	TRBJ2-7	CASSWEGGNEQYF	TGTGCCAGCAGCTGGGAGGGAGGGAACGAGCAGTACTTC
TRBV19	NA	NA	TRBJ1-2	CASSKTRDGYGYTF	TGTGCCAGTAGTAAGACCCGGGACGGGTATGGCTACACCTTC
TRBV20-1	NA	once	TRBJ2-7	CSARMDYEQYF	TGCAGTGCTAGAATGGACTACGAGCAGTACTTC
TRBV6-4	TRBD1	once	TRBJ2-2	CASSGQGPTGELFF	TGTGCCAGCAGTGGACAGGGGCCCACCGGGGAGCTGTTTTTT
TRBV5-1	NA	NA	TRBJ2-3	CASSRGASTDTQYF	TGCGCCAGCAGTCGGGGGGCTAGCACAGATACGCAGTATTTT